This T cell receptor (beta chain) derives from a study of T cell clones after liver transplantation. For the study at large: Subjects received no induction therapy and standard immunosuppression until randomization at 12-24 months post-transplant.

Study-level points and caveats: Donor-reactive sequences fell more than third party-reactive ones, suggesting partial deletion.

Of note for this clone: As yet, its antigen is unknown.

The CDR3 has 16 residues. CDR1 and CDR2 (germline): MDHEN, SYDVKM. V lost 6 bases, J lost 5 bases, and 17 bases lay in between. Clones were sequenced by immunoSEQ multiplex PCR, and TCRdb holds only the in-frame ones, with some missing. The repertoire holds over 45,000 clones, with roughly 70% as singletons. The sequencing here drew on CD4+ T cells from blood, taken roughly 56 months after liver transplant. The chain couples TRBV28 to TRBJ1-6; perhaps TRBD1 as D (5 bases). The receptor's source is a human patient who received a liver transplant. These T cells may partly come from the graft donor. The CDR3 loop is CASSLTGHSDNSPLHF. The CDR3 region has the DNA TGTGCCAGCAGCCTTACCGGACATTCGGATAATTCACCCCTCCACTTT.